The entry below describes one T cell receptor beta chain. This entry belongs to a study of Ad26.COV2.S vaccination and SARS-CoV-2 variants. Profiled with immunoSEQ multiplex PCR; TCRdb holds only in-frame clones, not every one. The sample records around 320,000 clones, around 87% being singletons. Sample treatment: about 20 received Ad26.COV2.S at low or high dose, single or two shots; about 5 received placebo; per-sample allocation not given. It was on day 63 after the first vaccine or placebo injection that samples were taken. This CDR3 contains 15 residues. Trimming cost V 5 bases and J 4 bases; bases outside gene matches: 9. Germline CDR1 PRHDT, CDR2 FYEKMQ (reference sequence).

The sample here was peripheral blood, taken in a trial of Ad26.COV2.S vaccine versus placebo. The rearrangement joins TRBV13 to TRBJ1-2; 8 bases line up with TRBD1. This clonotype was sampled from a person between 18 and 59 years old who received the Ad26.COV2.S COVID-19 vaccine or a placebo. In DNA form, the CDR3 reads TGTGCCAGCAGCCTAGCCCTACAGGGGGGCTATGGCTACACCTTC. This sequence encodes CASSLALQGGYGYTF.